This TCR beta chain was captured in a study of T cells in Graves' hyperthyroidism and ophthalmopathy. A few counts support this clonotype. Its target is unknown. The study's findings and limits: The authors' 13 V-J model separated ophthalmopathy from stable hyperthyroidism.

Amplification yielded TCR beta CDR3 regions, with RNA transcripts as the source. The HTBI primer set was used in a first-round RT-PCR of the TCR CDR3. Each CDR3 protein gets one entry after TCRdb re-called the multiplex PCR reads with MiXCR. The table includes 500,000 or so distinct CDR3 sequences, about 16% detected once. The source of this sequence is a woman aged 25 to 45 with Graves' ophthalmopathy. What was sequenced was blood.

CDR3 loop: CASRRGGYSYEQYF. The CDR3 DNA is TGTGCCAGCAGAAGGGGCGGATATTCCTACGAGCAGTACTTC. This rearrangement joins TRBV6-5 to TRBJ2-7; maybe TRBD1 (5 bases). Trimming cost V 6 bases and J 1 base, with 13 bases left between them. The germline CDR1 and CDR2 sequences are MNHEY and SVGAGI. This CDR3 is built from 14 residues.